Included here is one TCR beta chain sequence, with context. Its specificity is not known. These data are taken from a study of T-cell reconstitution after alpha-beta-depleted transplantation in children. Preparation of the TCRbeta library involved a method that used unique molecular identifiers. MiXCR, run by TCRdb on the PCR reads, gives a single entry per CDR3 protein. This table has 250,000 to 300,000 distinct CDR3 sequences, roughly 9.1% appearing once. Study outcomes and limitations: Some patients' high day-60 TCRbeta diversity was traced to surviving recipient T cells and thymic progenitors.

There are 16 residues in the CDR3. Germline loops: CDR1 LGHDT, CDR2 YNNKEL (reference sequence). V lost 0 bases to trimming and J lost 4 bases; unmatched junction nucleotides: 8. The rearrangement links TRBV3-1 to TRBJ2-5, with 7 nucleotides matching TRBD2. The sequence was collected from a boy under two years old with acute myeloid leukemia, due to receive a stem cell transplant. Sequences were derived from PBMCs, sampled before TCRalphabeta/CD19-depleted stem cell transplant. CDR3: CASSQDWSGEGETQYF. The DNA for the CDR3 is TGTGCCAGCAGCCAAGATTGGTCGGGGGAGGGAGAGACCCAGTACTTC.